The rows below give T cell receptor beta chains drawn from one sample of a study of naive and memory T cell subsets. TCRdb reprocessed the UMI-ligation and nested PCR reads via MiXCR and lists one record per CDR3 protein. The repertoire holds tens of thousands of distinct CDR3 sequences, with around 5.3% as singletons. Sequenced: blood. The source of these receptors is an adult in good health. CDR3s leave out the opening cysteine and the closing phenylalanine or tryptophan. The D gene is left open where the match is weak. Clone size is shown for a subset of rows, as once, few, many or a class of expanded clone.

v_gene: TRBV6-6; abundance: many; d_gene: NA; CDR3aa: ASSYGGIYNEQF
v_gene: TRBV19; abundance: NA; d_gene: NA; CDR3aa: ASSIDLREISNQPQH
v_gene: TRBV11-1; abundance: many; d_gene: NA; CDR3aa: ASSLVRLTGELF
v_gene: TRBV2; abundance: NA; d_gene: NA; CDR3aa: ASSGVGGLGTEAF
v_gene: TRBV29-1; abundance: few; d_gene: NA; CDR3aa: SVQTGTAPYEQY
v_gene: TRBV6-2/TRBV6-3; abundance: NA; d_gene: NA; CDR3aa: ASRGPSTDTQY
v_gene: TRBV10-3; abundance: many; d_gene: TRBD2; CDR3aa: AISESLAGDSYEQY
v_gene: TRBV27; abundance: many; d_gene: TRBD1; CDR3aa: ASSFQQGADTQY
v_gene: TRBV4-2; abundance: many; d_gene: NA; CDR3aa: ASSNRGGETQY
v_gene: TRBV28; abundance: few; d_gene: TRBD2; CDR3aa: ASRTGLAETQY
v_gene: TRBV7-9; abundance: many; d_gene: NA; CDR3aa: ASSHDGTEAF
v_gene: TRBV9; abundance: NA; d_gene: NA; CDR3aa: ASSVDEGTSTDTQY
v_gene: TRBV27; abundance: many; d_gene: NA; CDR3aa: ASRIGAEETQY
v_gene: TRBV20-1; abundance: NA; d_gene: TRBD1; CDR3aa: SAGGQGTSYEQY
v_gene: TRBV12-3/TRBV12-4; abundance: many; d_gene: TRBD1; CDR3aa: ASSRGTAYNSPLH
v_gene: TRBV6-2/TRBV6-3; abundance: many; d_gene: TRBD1; CDR3aa: ASRGTEGTGELF
v_gene: TRBV4-3; abundance: many; d_gene: NA; CDR3aa: ASSQATGSGANVLT
v_gene: TRBV19; abundance: many; d_gene: NA; CDR3aa: ASSIGGWNNYGYT
v_gene: TRBV6-2/TRBV6-3; abundance: NA; d_gene: TRBD1; CDR3aa: ASSRTRGIGYNEQF
v_gene: TRBV9; abundance: many; d_gene: NA; CDR3aa: ASSVGGGFQGIQY
v_gene: TRBV7-2; abundance: many; d_gene: NA; CDR3aa: ASSLAQTVNTEAF
v_gene: TRBV15; abundance: many; d_gene: NA; CDR3aa: ATSRPDGGRTEAF
v_gene: TRBV12-3/TRBV12-4; abundance: many; d_gene: TRBD1; CDR3aa: ASRPGGSGANVLT
v_gene: TRBV5-1; abundance: NA; d_gene: NA; CDR3aa: ASSLGRVSGDDIYGYT
v_gene: TRBV15; abundance: medium-sized; d_gene: TRBD1; CDR3aa: ATSRVLTGEEGYT
v_gene: TRBV29-1; abundance: many; d_gene: NA; CDR3aa: SVEMWGSGNEQF
v_gene: TRBV5-5; abundance: many; d_gene: TRBD2; CDR3aa: ASSSVSGSRGEQY
v_gene: TRBV29-1; abundance: many; d_gene: NA; CDR3aa: SVEPWTASTDTQY
v_gene: TRBV3-1; abundance: NA; d_gene: TRBD1; CDR3aa: VSSHRQGTDTQY
v_gene: TRBV5-4; abundance: many; d_gene: NA; CDR3aa: ASSPGTHYGYT
v_gene: TRBV14; abundance: many; d_gene: NA; CDR3aa: ASSPIAVGSYNEQF
v_gene: TRBV4-3; abundance: NA; d_gene: NA; CDR3aa: ASSRGWPGSYEQY
v_gene: TRBV19; abundance: many; d_gene: NA; CDR3aa: ASSIEGTSEQY
v_gene: TRBV12-3/TRBV12-4; abundance: many; d_gene: TRBD1; CDR3aa: ASSGGQGQTRINEKLF
v_gene: TRBV29-1; abundance: many; d_gene: NA; CDR3aa: SVPTGKNEDGYT
v_gene: TRBV20-1; abundance: many; d_gene: NA; CDR3aa: SARGTIGRV
v_gene: TRBV29-1; abundance: few; d_gene: NA; CDR3aa: SAESHRDTQY
v_gene: TRBV7-9; abundance: NA; d_gene: NA; CDR3aa: ASSLAAANTGELF
v_gene: TRBV5-1; abundance: NA; d_gene: NA; CDR3aa: VSSFLGTELYEQY
v_gene: TRBV20-1; abundance: many; d_gene: NA; CDR3aa: SARVQENDGYT
v_gene: TRBV19; abundance: few; d_gene: NA; CDR3aa: ASSIGLASTLYNEQF
v_gene: TRBV20-1; abundance: few; d_gene: NA; CDR3aa: SARGGQGTGELF
v_gene: TRBV6-1; abundance: many; d_gene: NA; CDR3aa: ASSAQGFGEQY
v_gene: TRBV6-5; abundance: many; d_gene: TRBD2; CDR3aa: ASSKLGLAGGGTGELF
v_gene: TRBV7-2; abundance: many; d_gene: NA; CDR3aa: ASSLRVAVSYEQY
v_gene: TRBV6-1; abundance: many; d_gene: NA; CDR3aa: ASSEQGNWNTIY
v_gene: TRBV5-5; abundance: many; d_gene: NA; CDR3aa: ASSLGYLQETQY
v_gene: TRBV19; abundance: many; d_gene: NA; CDR3aa: ASSASESSYNEQF
v_gene: TRBV12-3/TRBV12-4; abundance: many; d_gene: TRBD2; CDR3aa: ASTLRSGRLGYNEQF
v_gene: TRBV7-2; abundance: few; d_gene: TRBD2; CDR3aa: ASSLASLSGRAAETQY